These T cell receptor beta chains were read from a single sample in a study of regulatory T cells in long-lasting Graves disease. Each CDR3 protein is one row after TCRdb ran MiXCR on the multiplex PCR reads. The sample carries roughly 510,000 distinct CDR3 sequences, about 16% recorded once. These data were also filed under a second study, of T cells in Graves' hyperthyroidism and ophthalmopathy.

Sequenced here: peripheral blood mononuclear cells (PBMCs), sampled at new diagnosis, from a patient treated with antithyroid drugs. The origin of the receptors is a man aged 18-30 years with Graves disease. Both conserved end residues are part of each CDR3. Fields, in order: clone size, D gene, V gene, J gene, CDR3 length, CDR3 protein, CDR3 DNA. D genes are given only for firm matches. Clone size is stated in some rows and not others, as once, few, many or a class when expanded.

many	-	TRBV2	TRBJ2-5	12	CASSVQQETQYF	TGTGCCAGTAGTGTACAGCAAGAGACCCAGTACTTC
many	-	TRBV7-8	TRBJ1-2	14	CASSPSGSGYGYTF	TGTGCCAGCAGCCCCTCGGGCAGTGGGTATGGCTACACCTTC
many	-	TRBV5-1	TRBJ1-1	12	CASSRGSTEAFF	TGCGCCAGCAGCCGGGGGAGCACTGAAGCTTTCTTT
-	-	TRBV11-3	TRBJ2-1	14	CASSFSRANNEQFF	TGTGCCAGCAGCTTTTCGAGGGCGAACAATGAGCAGTTCTTC
-	-	TRBV9	TRBJ2-5	13	CASSVAGRETQYF	TGTGCCAGCAGCGTAGCGGGGAGAGAGACCCAGTACTTC
many	-	TRBV27	TRBJ1-1	12	CASGRLNTEAFF	TGTGCCAGCGGGAGGTTGAACACTGAAGCTTTCTTT
many	TRBD1	TRBV28	TRBJ2-7	14	CASSEDRSNPGQYF	TGTGCCAGCTCCGAGGACAGGTCGAACCCGGGGCAGTACTTC
many	-	TRBV6-9	TRBJ2-7	14	CASSYGSGPYEQYF	TGTGCCAGCAGTTACGGTTCAGGACCCTACGAGCAGTACTTC
-	TRBD2	TRBV12-3/TRBV12-4	TRBJ2-7	14	CASSLAGEAYEQYF	TGTGCCAGCAGTTTGGCGGGAGAGGCTTACGAGCAGTACTTC
many	-	TRBV30	TRBJ2-1	14	CAWSRMGSYNEQFF	TGTGCCTGGAGTCGAATGGGGTCCTACAATGAGCAGTTCTTC
-	-	TRBV11-2	TRBJ2-3	15	CASSFRLASSDTQYF	TGTGCCAGCAGTTTTCGCCTAGCTTCGTCAGATACGCAGTATTTT
-	-	TRBV2	TRBJ2-1	13	CASSEGQNNEQFF	TGTGCCAGCAGTGAAGGGCAGAACAATGAGCAGTTCTTC
many	-	TRBV18	TRBJ2-5	16	CASSPPSRKDQETQYF	TGTGCCAGCTCACCACCGAGTAGGAAGGACCAAGAGACCCAGTACTTC
many	TRBD2	TRBV5-1	TRBJ2-1	16	CASSSTSGETSNEQFF	TGCGCCAGCAGCTCGACTAGCGGGGAAACTTCGAATGAGCAGTTCTTC
few	-	TRBV27	TRBJ2-7	13	CASSIQGKNKQYF	TGTGCCAGCAGTATACAGGGAAAGAACAAGCAGTACTTC
few	TRBD1	TRBV27	TRBJ2-2	15	CASSLQGAVTGELFF	TGTGCCAGCAGCTTACAGGGGGCGGTCACCGGGGAGCTGTTTTTT
-	-	TRBV6-1	TRBJ1-5	13	CASSTHSNQPQHF	TGTGCCAGCAGTACGCATAGCAATCAGCCCCAGCATTTT
few	TRBD2	TRBV12-3/TRBV12-4	TRBJ2-1	15	CASRSWTSSYNEQFF	TGTGCCAGCAGAAGCTGGACTAGCAGTTACAATGAGCAGTTCTTC
few	TRBD1	TRBV28	TRBJ1-4	14	CASSEGQGSEKLFF	TGTGCCAGCAGCGAGGGACAGGGCAGTGAAAAACTGTTTTTT
many	-	TRBV28	TRBJ2-3	13	CASSLVRGDTQYF	TGTGCCAGCAGTTTAGTTCGGGGCGATACGCAGTATTTT
many	-	TRBV3-1	TRBJ1-1	14	CASSQDEGNTEAFF	TGTGCCAGCAGCCAAGATGAGGGTAACACTGAAGCTTTCTTT
many	TRBD1	TRBV20-1	TRBJ2-7	13	CSASRTGIGEQYF	TGCAGTGCTAGCCGGACAGGGATAGGGGAGCAGTACTTC
-	-	TRBV7-9	TRBJ1-2	15	CASSLRIQGVDGYTF	TGTGCCAGCAGCTTACGCATTCAGGGAGTTGATGGCTACACCTTC
many	-	TRBV6-5	TRBJ2-7	16	CASSYFPGQGIGEQYF	TGTGCCAGCAGTTACTTCCCCGGCCAGGGGATTGGGGAGCAGTACTTC
many	-	TRBV20-1	TRBJ2-2	14	CSARDGGNTGELFF	TGCAGTGCTAGAGATGGGGGGAACACCGGGGAGCTGTTTTTT
few	-	TRBV27	TRBJ2-3	17	CASIITYRSRPTDTQYF	TGTGCCAGCATCATTACGTACCGTTCGCGCCCGACAGATACGCAGTATTTT
many	TRBD2	TRBV2	TRBJ2-7	17	CASKATGGRASRSEQYF	TGTGCCAGCAAAGCAACGGGAGGGAGGGCCTCTCGAAGCGAGCAGTACTTC
many	-	TRBV7-3	TRBJ1-1	15	CASSLTSGMNTEAFF	TGTGCCAGCAGCTTAACTTCGGGTATGAACACTGAAGCTTTCTTT
-	TRBD1	TRBV6-1	TRBJ1-2	14	CATLKTGKNYGYTF	TGTGCCACCCTCAAGACAGGGAAGAACTATGGCTACACCTTC
many	-	TRBV6-1	TRBJ2-3	14	CASSEIGSTDTQYF	TGTGCCAGCAGTGAGATTGGCAGCACAGATACGCAGTATTTT
many	-	TRBV7-2	TRBJ2-3	15	CASSLVGTSTDTQYF	TGTGCCAGCAGCTTAGTAGGCACTAGCACAGATACGCAGTATTTT
-	-	TRBV20-1	TRBJ1-2	10	CSASDYGYTF	TGCAGTGCTAGTGACTATGGCTACACCTTC
many	-	TRBV27	TRBJ2-5	14	CASSWGARGETQYF	TGTGCCAGCAGTTGGGGGGCGCGGGGAGAGACCCAGTACTTC
many	-	TRBV28	TRBJ2-3	14	CASSRAVATDTQYF	TGTGCCAGCAGCCGCGCGGTAGCAACAGATACGCAGTATTTT
few	-	TRBV19	TRBJ2-3	15	CASSKQGRDTDTQYF	TGTGCCAGTAGTAAGCAGGGGAGGGACACAGATACGCAGTATTTT
once	-	TRBV29-1	TRBJ2-1	15	CSVEWGRSSYNEQFF	TGCAGCGTTGAATGGGGGAGGAGTTCCTACAATGAGCAGTTCTTC
-	-	TRBV27	TRBJ2-7	14	CASRIRTDSYEQYF	TGTGCCAGCAGAATACGGACCGATTCCTACGAGCAGTACTTC
few	TRBD2	TRBV10-3	TRBJ2-7	15	CAISESVAGVTEQYF	TGTGCCATCAGTGAATCGGTAGCGGGAGTTACCGAGCAGTACTTC
many	TRBD1	TRBV2	TRBJ2-1	15	CASSFRTGPYNEQFF	TGTGCCAGCAGTTTTCGGACAGGCCCCTACAATGAGCAGTTCTTC
-	TRBD1	TRBV5-5	TRBJ2-7	15	CASSLTGGATYEQYF	TGTGCCAGCAGCCTCACAGGGGGCGCAACCTACGAGCAGTACTTC
many	-	TRBV27	TRBJ2-4	13	CASSLSAKNIQYF	TGTGCCAGCAGTTTATCGGCCAAAAACATTCAGTACTTC
few	TRBD1	TRBV6-1	TRBJ2-7	20	CASSEFSGQGVLGSTYEQYF	TGTGCCAGCAGCGAATTCTCGGGACAGGGAGTGCTGGGCAGCACCTACGAGCAGTACTTC
many	TRBD2	TRBV6-1	TRBJ2-7	15	CASRTTSGSNYEQYF	TGTGCCAGCAGAACCACTAGCGGGAGTAACTACGAGCAGTACTTC
few	-	TRBV20-1	TRBJ2-3	15	CSARDMGVGADTQYF	TGCAGTGCTAGAGATATGGGAGTCGGTGCAGATACGCAGTATTTT
-	-	TRBV7-8	TRBJ1-1	14	CASSLGQWNTEAFF	TGTGCCAGCAGCCTAGGACAATGGAACACTGAAGCTTTCTTT
-	TRBD2	TRBV19	TRBJ2-1	13	CASSISREGEQFF	TGTGCCAGTAGTATCTCGCGGGAGGGAGAGCAGTTCTTC
many	-	TRBV20-1	TRBJ2-3	12	CSVDRYTDTQYF	TGCAGTGTCGACAGGTACACAGATACGCAGTATTTT
many	TRBD2	TRBV24-1	TRBJ2-2	18	CATSDLASGYANTGELFF	TGTGCCACCAGTGATTTAGCTAGCGGGTACGCGAACACCGGGGAGCTGTTTTTT
-	-	TRBV3-1	TRBJ1-5	15	CASSQDTGRNQPQHF	TGTGCCAGCAGCCAAGATACGGGGCGGAATCAGCCCCAGCATTTT
many	TRBD2	TRBV11-2	TRBJ2-1	19	CASSLSGSLAGVGYNEQFF	TGTGCCAGCAGCTTATCTGGGAGTCTAGCGGGAGTCGGTTACAATGAGCAGTTCTTC
few	-	TRBV9	TRBJ2-3	14	CASSVGSYGDTQYF	TGTGCCAGCAGCGTAGGCTCCTACGGAGATACGCAGTATTTT
few	TRBD2	TRBV29-1	TRBJ2-7	14	CSVEGTSGSYEQYF	TGCAGCGTTGAAGGGACTAGCGGATCCTACGAGCAGTACTTC
-	TRBD2	TRBV13	TRBJ2-3	17	CASSAEGLAGGADTQYF	TGTGCCAGCAGCGCCGAGGGGCTAGCGGGGGGTGCGGATACGCAGTATTTT
-	TRBD2	TRBV3-1	TRBJ2-2	17	CASSLLPPGGKVGELFF	TGTGCCAGCAGCCTTCTGCCTCCGGGAGGGAAGGTCGGGGAGCTGTTTTTT
many	TRBD2	TRBV20-1	TRBJ2-1	14	CSATSGNGFNEQFF	TGCAGTGCTACCAGCGGGAACGGGTTCAATGAGCAGTTCTTC
-	-	TRBV20-1	TRBJ2-2	14	CSAVPGRNTGELFF	TGCAGTGCAGTACCGGGGCGTAACACCGGGGAGCTGTTTTTT
-	TRBD2	TRBV6-1	TRBJ2-6	18	CATLSGLAGGSGANVLTF	TGTGCCACCCTAAGCGGACTAGCGGGAGGTTCTGGGGCCAACGTCCTGACTTTC